What follows are 4 T cell receptor beta chains derived from one specimen sequenced in a study of blood T cell repertoires in COVID-19 (dated by TCRdb to the early 2020s). Library preparation was by the immunoSEQ multiplex PCR assay. TCRdb limited this immuneACCESS table to in-frame rearrangements with V and J called. A share of clones is missing; checked studies link under half to unresolved V genes, and the rest is unexplained. The sample profile shows 200,000 to 300,000 clones; around 90% of them were found once. The ten biggest clones cover around 2.6% of the sample. Sequenced: peripheral blood. The receptors stem from a person between 18 and 35 years old with COVID-19, enrolled during active disease.

V gene TRBV9 combines with J gene TRBJ2-2; TRBD1 agrees at 9 bases. Germline CDR1 SGDLS, CDR2 YYNGEE. V dropped 0 bases and J dropped 5; count of bases not matched to a gene: 2. The CDR3 has 15 amino acids. The DNA of the CDR3 is TGTGCCAGCAGCGTAGAGGGACAGGGTACCGGGGAGCTGTTTTTT. Its protein is CASSVEGQGTGELFF.

CDR3 sequence reads: CASSPGRGSGANVLTF. CDR3 sequence (DNA): TGTGCCAGCTCCCCTGGCAGGGGTTCTGGGGCCAACGTCCTGACTTTC. The V gene is TRBV18, the J gene TRBJ2-6, with a possible D match to TRBD1 (6 bases). CDR1 and CDR2 (germline): KGHSH, LQKENI. The V and J ends lost 6 bases and 1 base respectively, with 13 bases between them. CDR3 size: 16 residues.

The chain uses TRBV4-1 and TRBJ1-5, with D unclear. The germline V gene encodes CDR1 MGHRA and CDR2 YSYEKL. The CDR3 runs to 14 residues. Deletions cut 0 bases from V and 5 bases from J, with 8 bases between. CDR3 loop: CASSQDARDQPQHF. CDR3 in DNA: TGCGCCAGCAGCCAAGATGCCCGGGATCAGCCCCAGCATTTT.

This clone occurred once. The chain couples TRBV7-9 to TRBJ2-5; 7 nucleotides align to TRBD2. Trimming took 3 bases from V and 5 from J; bases not matched to a gene: 18. The CDR3 totals 18 residues. Germline V gene data show CDR1 as SEHNR and CDR2 as FQNEAQ (reference sequence). The CDR3 spells CASSLSLTSVSTTETQYF. CDR3 nucleotides: TGTGCCAGCAGCTTGTCCCTCACTAGCGTCTCCACAACCGAGACCCAGTACTTC. Full variable domain (outside the CDR3, taken from reference TRBV7-9 and TRBJ2-5): DTGVSQNPRHKITKRGQNVTFRCDPISEHNRLYWYRQTLGQGPEFLTYFQNEAQLEKSRLLSDRFSAERPKGSFSTLEIQRTEQGDSAMYLCASSLSLTSVSTTETQYFGPGTRLLVL.